The 6 T cell receptor beta chains in this list originate from one sample, sequenced in a study of T-cell memory formation after mild COVID-19. MiXCR was run by TCRdb on the 5' RACE reads, yielding one entry per CDR3 protein. The sample includes about 560,000 distinct CDR3 sequences, 18% of them seen just once. Material: PBMCs or a T cell subset sorted from them (not recorded which). These receptors originate from an adult woman who had mild COVID-19 (a few samples of this study predate the infection). Cell type and time point are not known.

The rearrangement uses TRBV20-1 and TRBJ2-7, with TRBD2 as a possible D gene (5 bases). Germline assignment: CDR1 DFQATT and CDR2 SNEGSKA (reference sequence). The CDR3 sequence is 13 residues long. V was pared by 6 bases and J by 5 bases, with 17 bases between. CDR3 in DNA: TGCAGTGCCACCCCCCTAGCCCTCCACGAGCAGTACTTC. Its protein is CSATPLALHEQYF.

The J gene is TRBJ1-2, the V gene TRBV3-1, with 7 bases fitting TRBD1. CDR3 size: 14 residues. Germline CDR1 and CDR2: LGHDT and YNNKEL (reference sequence). The V gene end was trimmed by 1 base and the J gene end by 4 bases; junction bases not matched to a gene: 3. The CDR3 reads CASSQAGQVYGYTF. The CDR3 DNA follows: TGTGCCAGCAGCCAAGCCGGACAGGTCTATGGCTACACCTTC.

The CDR3 region is CASSLYSETEQYF. CDR3 DNA: TGTGCCAGCAGTCTCTACTCAGAAACCGAGCAGTACTTC. The V gene is TRBV28, the J gene TRBJ2-7; D is unresolved. V was pared by 5 bases and J by 6 bases, with 14 bases between. There are 13 residues in the CDR3. Germline V gene lookup returns CDR1 MDHEN and CDR2 SYDVKM.

The V and J genes are TRBV20-1 and TRBJ2-3, with TRBD2 identical over 7 bases. CDR3 size: 15 residues. CDR1 is DFQATT and CDR2 is SNEGSKA in the germline V gene (reference sequence). The CDR3 region has the DNA TGCAGCTCAGAGATCGGAGTCCCTGGGAGGGGTACGCAGTATTTT. Amino acids: CSSEIGVPGRGTQYF.

This clonotype came up a few times. The V call is TRBV30, the J call TRBJ1-6; 8 bases are shared with TRBD1. Unmatched junction bases numbered 7, after V lost 7 bases and J lost 2 bases. This CDR3 spans 15 amino acids. Germline CDR1 is GTSNPN and CDR2 is SVGIG (reference sequence). CDR3 nucleotide sequence: TGTGCCTCGGACAGGGACTGGCCCTATAATTCACCCCTCCACTTT. It translates to CASDRDWPYNSPLHF.

V is TRBV13 and J is TRBJ2-3; possible D gene TRBD1, 6 bases. CDR3 length: 16 amino acids. Trimming removed 0 bases at V and 6 bases at J, with 16 bases between. Germline V gene sequence: CDR1 PRHDT, CDR2 FYEKMQ (reference sequence). CDR3 coding DNA: TGTGCCAGCAGCTTAGGCCTCGACAGGCCCGAGGATACGCAGTATTTT. It specifies CASSLGLDRPEDTQYF.